The T cell receptor beta chain under discussion was sequenced for a study of CD4 T cells in relation to SARS-CoV-2 and coronaviruses (dated by TCRdb to 2020 to 2022). Study-level background: Across all 12 patients in the full convalescent cohort, ages ranged from 21 to 72 years, with a median of 38. Of the approximately 12 convalescent patients, 8 were male and 4 were female, and two of the subjects were Hispanic. Patient-derived lymphoblastoid cell lines were used to map the HLA restriction of shared crossreactive spike epitopes. At the level of individual TCR clonotypes, the study measured memory CD4+ T cell crossreactivity between SARS-CoV-2 spike protein and common cold coronavirus spike proteins. The Adaptive Biotechnologies TCR-sequencing kit was used for samples from a few pre-COVID donors and for the naive versus memory experiments, whereas the other data were Illumina-based. A different TCR-beta assay, based on Illumina, was used to sequence expansion assays from other donors in the study. Here is what the overall study found, with its caveats: The study was constrained by small numbers of patients and of tested TCRs. Significantly weaker SARS-CoV-2-driven expansion was shown by crossreactive clones than by monoreactive clones, consistent with antigenic imprinting. In roughly 60% of donors, memory CD4+ clonotypes turned up that crossrecognized SARS-CoV-2 and at least one common cold coronavirus spike. Because the crossreactivity analysis focused on spike protein, crossreactivity against other viral proteins was not assessed. Pre-pandemic and post-infection samples were not both contributed by any donor, so tracing of the source of pre-existing responses was limited. Naive versus memory sequencing indicated the assay detects memory recall responses rather than primary responses primed during culture.

From a lookup of the germline V gene, CDR1 and CDR2 are MDHEN and SYDVKM. Including cysteine and phenylalanine, the CDR3 has 15 amino acids. Only the CDR3 DNA is retained, 45 bases long and in frame from the first base. V is clipped by 2 bases and J by 4 bases, and the sequence between their germline boundaries is 15 bases long. Uncultured naive and memory CD4+ T cell DNA received deep-resolution immunoSEQ TCR-beta sequencing. For the original study's pipeline: During preprocessing, nonproductive sequences were removed, as were CDR3s that did not start with C, did not end with F or W, or were shorter than 7 amino acids. Cultured and uncultured naive and memory CD4+ repertoires were searched for previously identified spike- and CEF-reactive CDR3s. After three terminal residues were trimmed from each end, CDR3 homology was quantified as pairwise Levenshtein distance using the stringdist R package. TCRdb's version of the immuneACCESS table is confined to in-frame rearrangements and falls short of the full clone set. An unresolved V gene accounts for under half of the shortfall where checked; the remainder is of unknown origin. V and J calls and clone size are given by that table; D and trimming were obtained from the DNA. The sample yields about 56,000 clones; about 91% were counted once. The biggest ten clones account for around 0.4% of the sample.

Concerning this clone itself: It lacks a known antigen. No base quality values were provided; no much bigger clone lies one nucleotide off.

Naive and memory CD4+ T cells were separated from cryopreserved PBMCs by CD4 enrichment followed by EasySep naive CD4+ T cell enrichment. PBMCs were isolated from leukapheresis product or whole blood by Ficoll-Paque PLUS gradient centrifugation. PBMCs were either cryopreserved at -140 degrees C or used fresh in the expansion assay. The QIAamp Micro DNA Kit was used to extract genomic DNA from the CD4+ T cells. The sequence came from an adult with COVID-19. Material for sequencing was naive CD4+ T cells from PBMCs. Per the publication, the cell subset or site label means: naive CD4+ T cells isolated by negative enrichment. This receptor chain uses TRBV28 and TRBJ2-7, with the D gene possibly TRBD1 or TRBD2, each one fitting 5 bases. CDR3 loop: CASSLGGRVDYEQYF. The bases read TGTGCCAGCAGTTTAGGGGGACGTGTGGATTACGAGCAGTACTTC.